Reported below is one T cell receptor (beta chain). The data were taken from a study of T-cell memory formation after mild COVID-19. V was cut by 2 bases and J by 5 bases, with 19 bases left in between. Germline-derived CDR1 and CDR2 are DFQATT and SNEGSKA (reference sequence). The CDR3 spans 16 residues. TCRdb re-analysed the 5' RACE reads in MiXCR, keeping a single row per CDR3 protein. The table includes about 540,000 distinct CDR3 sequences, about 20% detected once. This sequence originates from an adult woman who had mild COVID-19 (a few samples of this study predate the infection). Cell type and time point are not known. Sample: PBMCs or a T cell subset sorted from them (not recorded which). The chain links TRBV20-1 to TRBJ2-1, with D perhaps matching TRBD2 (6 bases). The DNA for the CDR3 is TGCAGTGCTAGAAATCGGCGTCTAGCGAGCAACAATGAGCAGTTCTTC. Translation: CSARNRRLASNNEQFF.